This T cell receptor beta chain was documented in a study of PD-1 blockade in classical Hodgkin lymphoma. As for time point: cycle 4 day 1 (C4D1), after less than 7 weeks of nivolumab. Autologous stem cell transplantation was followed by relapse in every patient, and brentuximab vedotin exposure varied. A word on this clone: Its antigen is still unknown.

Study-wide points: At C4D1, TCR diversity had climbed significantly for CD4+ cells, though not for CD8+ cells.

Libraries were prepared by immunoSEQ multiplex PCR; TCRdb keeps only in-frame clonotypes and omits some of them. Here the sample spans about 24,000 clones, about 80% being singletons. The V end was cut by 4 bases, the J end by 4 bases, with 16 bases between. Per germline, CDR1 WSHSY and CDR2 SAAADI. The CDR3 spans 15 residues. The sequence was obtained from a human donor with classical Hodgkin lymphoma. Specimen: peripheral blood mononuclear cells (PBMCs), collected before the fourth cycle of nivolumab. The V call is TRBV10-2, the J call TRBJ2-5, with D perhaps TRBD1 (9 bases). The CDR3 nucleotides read TGCGCCAGCAGTGCACAGGGGGCGGGAGGAGAGACCCAGTACTTC. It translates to CASSAQGAGGETQYF.